This T cell receptor beta chain was profiled in a study of technical replicates of blood from several donors. The data were produced by immunoSEQ multiplex PCR, yet TCRdb's version contains in-frame clones alone and is incomplete. This table has roughly 80,000 clones, about 88% appearing once. The germline V gene encodes CDR1 SGHNT and CDR2 YENEEA. The CDR3 runs 15 residues. With 3 bases removed from V and 6 bases from J, the gap between germline ends came to 14 bases. V usage is TRBV11-3 and J usage is TRBJ2-2, with a weak D call TRBD2 (6 bases). The sequence came from a human donor in good health. Material: T cells isolated from PBMCs. CDR3 amino acids: CASSLGRSGAGELFF. The CDR3 nucleotides are TGTGCCAGCAGCTTGGGCAGGTCGGGGGCCGGGGAGCTGTTTTTT.